The text below deals with one T cell receptor beta chain. Clones were read by immunoSEQ multiplex PCR, and TCRdb kept only the in-frame ones, dropping some. The sample includes roughly 220,000 clones, around 90% of them seen just once. These data come from a study of blood T cell repertoires in COVID-19. The source material was PBMCs or T cells enriched from blood (not recorded which). The receptor comes from a woman aged 45-59 years with acute COVID-19.

The CDR3: CASSVDMRRDRLLTNEKLFF. The CDR3 coding sequence is TGTGCCAGCAGCGTAGATATGAGGAGGGACCGCCTTCTAACTAATGAAAAACTGTTTTTT. This chain connects TRBV9 to TRBJ1-4; TRBD1 is a possible D gene (5 bases). CDR3 length: 20 residues. Trimming removed 0 bases at V and 1 base at J, with 22 bases between. Germline V lookup: CDR1 SGDLS, CDR2 YYNGEE.